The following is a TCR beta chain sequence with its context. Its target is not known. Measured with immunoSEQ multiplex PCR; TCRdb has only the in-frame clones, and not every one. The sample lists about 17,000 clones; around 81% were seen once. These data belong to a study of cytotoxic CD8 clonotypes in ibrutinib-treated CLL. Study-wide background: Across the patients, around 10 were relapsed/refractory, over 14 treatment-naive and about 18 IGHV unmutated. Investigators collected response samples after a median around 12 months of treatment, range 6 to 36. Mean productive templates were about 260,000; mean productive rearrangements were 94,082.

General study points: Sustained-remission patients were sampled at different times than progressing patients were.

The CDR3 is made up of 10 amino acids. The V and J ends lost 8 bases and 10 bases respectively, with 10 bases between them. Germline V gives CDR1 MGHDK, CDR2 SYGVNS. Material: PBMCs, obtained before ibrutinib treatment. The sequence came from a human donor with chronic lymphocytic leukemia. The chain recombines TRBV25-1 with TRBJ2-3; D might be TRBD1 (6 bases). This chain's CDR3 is CASGGQSQYF. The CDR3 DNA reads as TGTGCCAGCGGTGGACAGTCGCAGTATTTT.